The next 4 T cell receptor beta chains were all read from a single sample in a study of cytomegalovirus exposure and HLA in healthy donors. PCR used 60 Vbeta primers and 13 Jbeta primers. Some clones are missing from TCRdb's copy, which holds only in-frame ones; the method was immunoSEQ multiplex PCR. In the table there are about 79,000 clones, approximately 61% of which are singletons. Sequencing used PBMCs. The origin of the receptors is a woman aged 45-65 years in good health and CMV-seropositive.

Regarding this clone: The junction departs from the called germline gene at one end, perhaps through a read error. The V call is TRBV6-1, the J call TRBJ2-3; weak D call: TRBD2 (6 bases). Germline CDR1 is MNHNS and CDR2 is SASEGT. The CDR3 is made up of 14 amino acids. CDR3 in DNA: TGTGTCAGCAGAGGAGGGACGCTTCCAGATACGCAGTATTTT. Translating it yields CVSRGGTLPDTQYF.

The genes are TRBV11-3 and TRBJ2-5; D gene unclear. This CDR3 region has 13 residues. Trimming left V 5 bases short and J 2 bases short, with 9 bases between. CDR1 SGHNT and CDR2 YENEEA come from the germline V gene. In nucleotides, the CDR3 is TGTGCCAGCAGCCCTAACAGTCAAGAGACCCAGTACTTC. Translation: CASSPNSQETQYF. Drawing the rest from reference TRBV11-3 and TRBJ2-5, the complete variable domain is EAGVVQSPRYKIIEKKQPVAFWCNPISGHNTLYWYLQNLGQGPELLIRYENEEAVDDSQLPKDRFSAERLKGVDSTLKIQPAELGDSAVYLCASSPNSQETQYFGPGTRLLVL.

The V and J genes are TRBV23-1 and TRBJ2-7; 7 bases are a match to TRBD2. TRBV23-1 is filed as an ORF, its function uncertain. The V and J ends lost 8 bases and 5 bases, in that order; junction bases with no gene match: 12. The CDR3 extends over 14 amino acids. CDR3 sequence reads: CASRRRGRLDEQYF. CDR3 sequence (DNA): TGCGCCAGCCGACGGCGGGGGAGGCTCGACGAGCAGTACTTC.

V usage is TRBV29-1 and J usage is TRBJ1-5; the match to TRBD1 covers 9 bases. The CDR3 contains 12 residues. CDR1 SQVTM and CDR2 ANQGSEA come from the germline V gene. The J segment lost 7 bases and the V segment lost 7 bases, leaving 5 bases of the junction unmatched. The CDR3 coding sequence is TGCAGCGCCCGGGACAGGGACCAGCCCCAGCATTTT. This translates into CSARDRDQPQHF.